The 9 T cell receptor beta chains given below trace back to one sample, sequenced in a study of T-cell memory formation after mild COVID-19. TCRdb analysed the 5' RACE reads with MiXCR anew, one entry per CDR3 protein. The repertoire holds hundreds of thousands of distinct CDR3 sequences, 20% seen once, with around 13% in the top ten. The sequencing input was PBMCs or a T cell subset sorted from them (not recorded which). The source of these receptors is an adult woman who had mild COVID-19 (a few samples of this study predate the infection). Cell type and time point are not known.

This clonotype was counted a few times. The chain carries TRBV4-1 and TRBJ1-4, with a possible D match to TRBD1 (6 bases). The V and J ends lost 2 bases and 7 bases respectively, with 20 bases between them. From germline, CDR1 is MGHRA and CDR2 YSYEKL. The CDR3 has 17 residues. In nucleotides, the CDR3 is TGCGCCAGCAGCCAACCGCCAGCCAGGGGTCGAGGTGAAAAACTGTTTTTT. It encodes CASSQPPARGRGEKLFF.

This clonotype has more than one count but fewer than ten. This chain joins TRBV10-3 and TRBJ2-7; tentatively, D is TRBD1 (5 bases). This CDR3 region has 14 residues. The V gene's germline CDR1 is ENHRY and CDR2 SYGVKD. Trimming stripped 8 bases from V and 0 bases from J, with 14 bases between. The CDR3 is CAIRSTVSSYEQYF. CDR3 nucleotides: TGTGCCATCCGTTCGACAGTAAGCTCCTACGAGCAGTACTTC.

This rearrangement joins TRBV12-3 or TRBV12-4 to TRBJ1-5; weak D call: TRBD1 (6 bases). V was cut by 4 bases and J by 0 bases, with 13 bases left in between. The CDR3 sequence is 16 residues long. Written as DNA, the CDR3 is TGTGCCAGCAGTTACCCGAGGGGGGTTAGCAATCAGCCCCAGCATTTT. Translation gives CASSYPRGVSNQPQHF.

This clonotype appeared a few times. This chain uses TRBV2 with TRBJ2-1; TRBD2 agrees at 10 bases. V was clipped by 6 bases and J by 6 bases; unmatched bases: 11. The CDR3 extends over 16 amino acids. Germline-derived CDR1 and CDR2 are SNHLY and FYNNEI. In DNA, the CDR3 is TGTGCCAGCAGCGATAAGCGGGGGGGCCAAGTCAATGAGCAGTTCTTC. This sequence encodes CASSDKRGGQVNEQFF.

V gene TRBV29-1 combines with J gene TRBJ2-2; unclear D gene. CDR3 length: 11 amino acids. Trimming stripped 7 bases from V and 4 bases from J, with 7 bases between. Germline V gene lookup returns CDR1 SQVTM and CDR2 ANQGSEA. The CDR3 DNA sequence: TGCAGCGGAAGAGTCACCGGGGAGCTGTTTTTT. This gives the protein CSGRVTGELFF.

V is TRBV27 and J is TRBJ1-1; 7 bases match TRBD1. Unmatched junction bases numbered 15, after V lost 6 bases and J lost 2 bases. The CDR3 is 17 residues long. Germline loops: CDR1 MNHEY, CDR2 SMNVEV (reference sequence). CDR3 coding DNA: TGTGCCAGCAGCTCAACGTGGGGGGGACAGTTAAACACTGAAGCTTTCTTT. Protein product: CASSSTWGGQLNTEAFF.

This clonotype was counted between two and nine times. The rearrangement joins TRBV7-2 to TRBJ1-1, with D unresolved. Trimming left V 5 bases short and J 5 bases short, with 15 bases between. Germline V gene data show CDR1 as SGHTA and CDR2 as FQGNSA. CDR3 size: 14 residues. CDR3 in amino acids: CASSPFHPLTEAFF. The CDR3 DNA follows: TGTGCCAGCAGCCCATTTCACCCCTTAACTGAAGCTTTCTTT.

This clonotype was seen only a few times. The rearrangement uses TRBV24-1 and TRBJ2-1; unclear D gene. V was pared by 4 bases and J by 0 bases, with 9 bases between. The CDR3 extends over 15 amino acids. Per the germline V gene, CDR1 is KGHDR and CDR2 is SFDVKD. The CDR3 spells CATSEPGLSYNEQFF. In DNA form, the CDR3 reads TGTGCCACCAGTGAGCCTGGCCTCTCCTACAATGAGCAGTTCTTC.

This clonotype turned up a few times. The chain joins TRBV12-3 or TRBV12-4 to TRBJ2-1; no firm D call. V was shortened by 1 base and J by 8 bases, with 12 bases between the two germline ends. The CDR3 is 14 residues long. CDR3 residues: CASSLGAAFDEQFF. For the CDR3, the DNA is TGTGCCAGCAGTTTAGGGGCCGCCTTCGATGAGCAGTTCTTC.